This T cell receptor beta chain was found in a study of shared clonotypes between healthy human individuals. Broader study findings: Rarefaction analysis demonstrated incomplete sorted-subset sequencing notwithstanding large depth.

As regards this clone: Its antigen is as yet unknown.

It was into CD45RA+ naive and CD45RA-negative memory subsets that the CD4+ cells were split. Per germline, CDR1 LNHDA and CDR2 SQIVND (reference sequence). The CDR3 runs to 19 residues. V lost 5 bases and J 0 bases, leaving 26 bases between the germline ends. Per the authors' pipeline: As immunoSEQ supplied junction-only sequences (without quality scores), filtering differed. Assay used: immunoSEQ multiplex PCR; TCRdb lists only in-frame clones, some missing. V, J and clone size are taken as reported in that table, and D and trimming were inferred from the DNA itself. The repertoire has about 2.4 million clones, over 85% of them found once; the top ten carry more than 0.35%.

This chain connects TRBV19 to TRBJ2-7; a weak D match, TRBD1 (6 bases). The specimen was naive CD4+ T cells from PBMCs. Subset noted: CD45RA+ positively selected. This clonotype was obtained from a man between 18 and 29 years old in good health. Some clones in this sample may be carry-over from other donors' samples. Here the CDR3 DNA reads TGTGCCAGTAGTGCGCACCAGGGGAAAGTAGGTTCAAGCTCCTACGAGCAGTACTTC. Translating it yields CASSAHQGKVGSSSYEQYF.